This T cell receptor (beta chain) was profiled in a study of blood T cell repertoires in COVID-19. Overall study context: Samples taken during acute and convalescent COVID-19 were collected in the United States, Italy and Spain. PBMCs, B-cell-depleted T cells, or T cells were the source of the cDNA or gDNA that made up the material.

Original processing notes: Nucleated cell counts were estimated from reference gene primer amplification. The method was immunoSEQ multiplex PCR; TCRdb's version includes in-frame clones alone and lacks a portion of them. V, J and clone size were drawn from that table, and D and trimming were deduced from the DNA. The profile covers 65,000 to 70,000 clones, with under 95% appearing a single time and 2.9% taken by the ten largest. Trimming left V 7 bases short and J 5 bases short, with 12 bases between. The CDR3 runs 14 residues. CDR1 is MNHEY and CDR2 is SVGAGI in the germline V gene. J is TRBJ1-6 and V is TRBV6-5; the D gene is possibly TRBD1 (5 bases). This TCR derives from a man between 65 and 79 years old with active COVID-19. Sequenced sample: peripheral blood. The CDR3 reads CASNKGSDNSPLHF. CDR3 sequence (DNA): TGTGCCAGCAATAAGGGGTCCGATAATTCACCCCTCCACTTT.